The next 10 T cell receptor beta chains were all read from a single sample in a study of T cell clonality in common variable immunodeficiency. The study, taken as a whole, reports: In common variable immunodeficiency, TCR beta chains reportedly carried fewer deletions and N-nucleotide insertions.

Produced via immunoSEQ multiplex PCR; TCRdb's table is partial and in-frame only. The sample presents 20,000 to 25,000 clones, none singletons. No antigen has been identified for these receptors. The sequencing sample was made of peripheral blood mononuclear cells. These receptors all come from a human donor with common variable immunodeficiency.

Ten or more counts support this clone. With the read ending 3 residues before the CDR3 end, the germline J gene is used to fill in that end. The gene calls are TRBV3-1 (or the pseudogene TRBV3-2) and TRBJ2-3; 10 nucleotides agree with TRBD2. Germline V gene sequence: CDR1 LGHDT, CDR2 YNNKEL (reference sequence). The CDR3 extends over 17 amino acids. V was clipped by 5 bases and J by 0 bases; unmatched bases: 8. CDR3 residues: CASSFSTSGVSTDTQYF. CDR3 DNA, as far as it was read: TGTGCCAGCAGCTTCTCTACTAGCGGGGTTAGCACAGATACG.

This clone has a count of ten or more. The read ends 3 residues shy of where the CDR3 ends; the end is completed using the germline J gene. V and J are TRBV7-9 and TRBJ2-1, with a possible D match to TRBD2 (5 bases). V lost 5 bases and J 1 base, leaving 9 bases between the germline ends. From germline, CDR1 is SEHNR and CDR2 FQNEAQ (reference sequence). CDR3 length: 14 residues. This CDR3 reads CASSTGLSYNEQFF. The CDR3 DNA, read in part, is TGTGCCAGCAGCACGGGGTTATCCTACAATGAG.

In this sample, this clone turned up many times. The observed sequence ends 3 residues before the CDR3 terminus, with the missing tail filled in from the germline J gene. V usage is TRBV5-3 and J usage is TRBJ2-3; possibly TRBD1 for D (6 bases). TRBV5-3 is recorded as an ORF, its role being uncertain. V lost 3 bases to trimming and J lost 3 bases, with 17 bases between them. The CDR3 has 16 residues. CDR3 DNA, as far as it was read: TGTGCCAGAAGCTCGACGGGACACCGGAATACAGATACG. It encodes CARSSTGHRNTDT. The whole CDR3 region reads CARSSTGHRNTDTQYF.

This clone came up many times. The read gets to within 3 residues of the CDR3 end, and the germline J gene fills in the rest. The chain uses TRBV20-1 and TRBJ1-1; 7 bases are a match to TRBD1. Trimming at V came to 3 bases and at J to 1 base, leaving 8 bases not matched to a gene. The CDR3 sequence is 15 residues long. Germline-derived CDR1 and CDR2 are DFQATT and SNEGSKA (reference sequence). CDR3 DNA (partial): TGCAGTGCTAGGCAACAGGGGAGTGGGAACACTGAA. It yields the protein CSARQQGSGNTE. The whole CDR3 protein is CSARQQGSGNTEAFF.

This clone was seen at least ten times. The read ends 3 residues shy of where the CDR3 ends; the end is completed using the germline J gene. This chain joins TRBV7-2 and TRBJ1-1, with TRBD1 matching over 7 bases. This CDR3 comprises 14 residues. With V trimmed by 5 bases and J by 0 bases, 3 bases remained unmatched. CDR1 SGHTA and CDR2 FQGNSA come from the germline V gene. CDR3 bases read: TGTGCCAGCAGCCGGGACAGAGTGAACACTGAA. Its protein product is CASSRDRVNTE. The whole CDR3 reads CASSRDRVNTEAFF.

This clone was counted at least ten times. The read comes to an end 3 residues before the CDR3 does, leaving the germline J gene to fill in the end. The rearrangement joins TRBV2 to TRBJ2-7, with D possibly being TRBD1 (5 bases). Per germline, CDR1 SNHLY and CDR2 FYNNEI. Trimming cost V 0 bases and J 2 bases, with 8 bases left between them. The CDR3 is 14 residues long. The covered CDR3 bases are TGTGCCAGCAGTGAAGCACAGGAGCCCTACGAG. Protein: CASSEAQEPYE. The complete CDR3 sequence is CASSEAQEPYEQYF.

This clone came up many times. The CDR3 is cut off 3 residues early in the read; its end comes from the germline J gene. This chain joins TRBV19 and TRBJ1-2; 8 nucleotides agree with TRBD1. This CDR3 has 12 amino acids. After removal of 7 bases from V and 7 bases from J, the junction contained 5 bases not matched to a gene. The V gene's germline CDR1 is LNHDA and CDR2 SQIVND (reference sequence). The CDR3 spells CASNPGGAGYTF. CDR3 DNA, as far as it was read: TGTGCCAGTAACCCAGGGGGCGCTGGC.

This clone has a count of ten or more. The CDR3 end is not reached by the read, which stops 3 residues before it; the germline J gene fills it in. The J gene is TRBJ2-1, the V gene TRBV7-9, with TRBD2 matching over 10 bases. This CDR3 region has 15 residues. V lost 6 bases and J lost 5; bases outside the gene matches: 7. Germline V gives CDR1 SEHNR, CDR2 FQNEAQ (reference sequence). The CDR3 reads CASSPLAGINNEQFF. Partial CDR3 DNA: TGTGCCAGCAGTCCACTAGCGGGGATAAACAATGAG.

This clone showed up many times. CDR3: CASSFVNHKGPEAFF. The CDR3 bases that were read are TGTGCCAGCAGCTTTGTTAACCACAAGGGTCCTGAA. The V and J genes are TRBV7-9 and TRBJ1-1; D not resolved. The read comes to an end 3 residues before the CDR3 does, leaving the germline J gene to fill in the end. Germline-derived CDR1 and CDR2 are SEHNR and FQNEAQ (reference sequence). Trimming shortened V by 3 bases and J by 6 bases, and 17 bases separated the two germline ends. The CDR3 is 15 amino acids.

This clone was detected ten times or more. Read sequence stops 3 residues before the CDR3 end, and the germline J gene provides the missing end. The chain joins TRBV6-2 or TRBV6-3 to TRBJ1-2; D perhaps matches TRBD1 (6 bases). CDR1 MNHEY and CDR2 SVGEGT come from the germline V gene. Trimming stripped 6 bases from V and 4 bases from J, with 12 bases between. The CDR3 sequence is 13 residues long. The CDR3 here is CASRRGTLYGYTF. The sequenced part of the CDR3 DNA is TGTGCCAGCAGGCGCGGGACACTCTATGGC.